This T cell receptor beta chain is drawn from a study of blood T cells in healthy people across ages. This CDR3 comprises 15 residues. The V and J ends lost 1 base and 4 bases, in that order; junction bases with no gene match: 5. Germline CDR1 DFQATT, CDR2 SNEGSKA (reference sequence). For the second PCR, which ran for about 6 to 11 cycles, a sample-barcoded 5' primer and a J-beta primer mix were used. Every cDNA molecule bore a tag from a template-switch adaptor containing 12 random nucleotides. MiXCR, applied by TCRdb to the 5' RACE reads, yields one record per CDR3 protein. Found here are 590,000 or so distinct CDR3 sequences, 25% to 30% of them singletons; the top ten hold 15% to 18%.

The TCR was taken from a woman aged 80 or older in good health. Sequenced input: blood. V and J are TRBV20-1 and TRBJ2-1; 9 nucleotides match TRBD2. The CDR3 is CSARVVTSGYNEQFF. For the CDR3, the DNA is TGCAGTGCTAGAGTGGTGACTAGCGGATACAATGAGCAGTTCTTC.